The 10 T cell receptor beta chains presented below share a single source sample, sequenced in a study of CXCR3-negative and CXCR3-positive naive CD8 T cells. Via 5' RACE with UMI labels, TRB cDNA libraries were prepared. From its re-call of the 5' RACE reads, TCRdb lists each CDR3 protein once, without DNA. This listing includes 45,000 to 75,000 distinct CDR3 sequences. The specimen was naive CXCR3- CD8+ T cells from blood. Subset here: CD45RO-CCR7+CD27+CD95- naive CD8+ T cells lacking CXCR3 (TNR3-). The receptors derive from a human donor in good health. Some clones in this sample may be carry-over from other donors' samples.

The V gene is TRBV7-9, the J gene TRBJ2-2; TCRdb designates TRBD1, a call that cannot be tested without DNA. The CDR3 runs to 15 residues. Germline V gene data show CDR1 as SEHNR and CDR2 as FQNEAQ (reference sequence). CDR3 protein: CASSPGAAKTGELFF.

The chain joins TRBV20-1 to TRBJ2-7. In germline, CDR1 is DFQATT, CDR2 SNEGSKA (reference sequence). This CDR3 comprises 12 residues. CDR3 amino acids: CSVGSDDYEQYF.

The genes are TRBV7-2 and TRBJ1-1. CDR1 and CDR2 from the germline V gene are SGHTA and FQGNSA. The CDR3 runs 13 residues. Here the CDR3 reads CASSLGKGTEAFF.

V usage is TRBV27 and J usage is TRBJ2-7; TCRdb selects TRBD1, and the lack of DNA leaves this call unchecked. This CDR3 contains 16 residues. Looked up from germline, CDR1 is MNHEY and CDR2 is SMNVEV (reference sequence). The CDR3 loop is CASSSNRGLGFYEQYF.

The rearrangement joins TRBV12-3 or TRBV12-4 to TRBJ2-1. CDR3 size: 12 residues. This CDR3 is CASSLIVDEQFF.

The rearrangement joins TRBV28 to TRBJ2-4; TCRdb's assignment of TRBD1 cannot be checked, as there is no DNA. The germline V gene encodes CDR1 MDHEN and CDR2 SYDVKM. The CDR3 consists of 16 residues. This CDR3 reads CASSMPGTRRLNIQYF.

The CDR3 loop reads CASSSDGPGPGEQYF. V gene TRBV3-1 combines with J gene TRBJ2-7; TCRdb returns TRBD1, unconfirmable since there is no DNA. Germline CDR1 and CDR2: LGHDT and YNNKEL (reference sequence). The CDR3 length is 15 residues.

The CDR3 region is CASKGRASPLHF. The chain is built from TRBV27 and TRBJ1-6. The CDR3 is made up of 12 amino acids. Germline loops: CDR1 MNHEY, CDR2 SMNVEV (reference sequence).

The V call is TRBV29-1, the J call TRBJ2-1; TCRdb reports TRBD1, a call that lacks DNA to check it against. The CDR3 is made up of 14 amino acids. From germline, CDR1 is SQVTM and CDR2 ANQGSEA. The CDR3: CSVDRTGVYDEQFF.

The chain links TRBV7-9 to TRBJ2-1; the D call of TRBD1 rests on TCRdb alone, since no DNA is present to check it. CDR1 and CDR2 from the germline V gene are SEHNR and FQNEAQ (reference sequence). CDR3 length: 13 residues. The CDR3 is CASSSQGTGEQFF.